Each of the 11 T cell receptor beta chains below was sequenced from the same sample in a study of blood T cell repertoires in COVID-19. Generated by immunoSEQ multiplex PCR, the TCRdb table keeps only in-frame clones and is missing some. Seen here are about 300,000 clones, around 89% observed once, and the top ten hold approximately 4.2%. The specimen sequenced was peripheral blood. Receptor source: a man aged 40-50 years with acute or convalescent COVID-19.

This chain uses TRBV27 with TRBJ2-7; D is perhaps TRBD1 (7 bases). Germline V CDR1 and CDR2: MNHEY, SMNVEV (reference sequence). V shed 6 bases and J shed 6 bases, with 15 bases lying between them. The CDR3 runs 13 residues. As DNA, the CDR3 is TGTGCCAGCAGGCTCCAGGGGGGCCTCGAGCAGTACTTC. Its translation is CASRLQGGLEQYF.

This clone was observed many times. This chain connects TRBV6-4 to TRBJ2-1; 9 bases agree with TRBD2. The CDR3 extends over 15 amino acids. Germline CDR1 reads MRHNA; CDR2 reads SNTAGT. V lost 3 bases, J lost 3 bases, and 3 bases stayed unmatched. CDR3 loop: CASSEGLAGYNEQFF. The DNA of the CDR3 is TGTGCCAGCAGTGAGGGACTAGCAGGCTACAATGAGCAGTTCTTC.

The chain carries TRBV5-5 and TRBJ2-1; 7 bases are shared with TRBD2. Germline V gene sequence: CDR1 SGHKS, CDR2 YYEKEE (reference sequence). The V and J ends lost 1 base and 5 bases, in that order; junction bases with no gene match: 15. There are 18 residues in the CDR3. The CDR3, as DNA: TGTGCCAGCAGCTTGCGCCTTGCGGGAGCCGCAAAGGACAATGAGCAGTTCTTC. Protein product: CASSLRLAGAAKDNEQFF.

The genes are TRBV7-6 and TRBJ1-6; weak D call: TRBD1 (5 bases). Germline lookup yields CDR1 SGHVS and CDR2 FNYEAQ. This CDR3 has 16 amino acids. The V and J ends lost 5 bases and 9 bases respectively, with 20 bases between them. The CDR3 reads CASSAQEAWAGSPLHF. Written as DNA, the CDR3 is TGTGCCAGCAGCGCACAGGAAGCTTGGGCTGGTTCACCCCTCCACTTT.

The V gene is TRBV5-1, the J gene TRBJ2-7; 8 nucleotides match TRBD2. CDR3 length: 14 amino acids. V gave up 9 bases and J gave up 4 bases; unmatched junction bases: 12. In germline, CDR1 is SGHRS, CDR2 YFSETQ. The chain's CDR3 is CANPRGSGGYEQYF. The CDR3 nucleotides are TGCGCCAATCCCCGAGGGAGCGGGGGATACGAGCAGTACTTC.

The CDR3 nucleotides are TGTGCCAGCAGGGCGGGACAGAGTTACGAGCAGTACTTC. This sequence encodes CASRAGQSYEQYF. The V call is TRBV6-5, the J call TRBJ2-7, with a weak D call TRBD1 (7 bases). CDR3 length: 13 amino acids. V was trimmed by 6 bases and J by 4 bases, leaving 13 bases between them. Germline V gene sequence: CDR1 MNHEY, CDR2 SVGAGI.

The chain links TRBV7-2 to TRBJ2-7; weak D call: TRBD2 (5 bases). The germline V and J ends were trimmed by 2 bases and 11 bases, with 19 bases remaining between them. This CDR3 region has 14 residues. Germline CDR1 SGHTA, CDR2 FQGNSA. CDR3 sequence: CASSLTGFERLEYF. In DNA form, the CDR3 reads TGTGCCAGCAGCTTAACGGGTTTCGAGCGGCTCGAGTACTTC.

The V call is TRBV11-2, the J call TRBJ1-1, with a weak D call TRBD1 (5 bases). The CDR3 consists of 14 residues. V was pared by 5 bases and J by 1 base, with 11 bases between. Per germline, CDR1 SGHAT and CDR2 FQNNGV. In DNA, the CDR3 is TGTGCCAGCAGCCGCGCAGGGTCGAACACTGAAGCTTTCTTT. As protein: CASSRAGSNTEAFF.

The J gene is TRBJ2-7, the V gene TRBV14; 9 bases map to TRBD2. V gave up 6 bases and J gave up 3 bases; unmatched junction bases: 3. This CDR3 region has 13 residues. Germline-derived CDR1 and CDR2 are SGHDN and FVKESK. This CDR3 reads CASSETSGYEQYF. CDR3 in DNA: TGTGCCAGCAGTGAGACTAGCGGCTACGAGCAGTACTTC.

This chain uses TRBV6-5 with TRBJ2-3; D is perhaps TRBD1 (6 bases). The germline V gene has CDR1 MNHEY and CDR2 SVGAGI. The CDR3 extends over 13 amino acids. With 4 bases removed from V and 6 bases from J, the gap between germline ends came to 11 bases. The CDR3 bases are TGTGCCAGCAGTTCCAGGGGTTGGGATACGCAGTATTTT. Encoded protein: CASSSRGWDTQYF.

The CDR3 here is CASSLVSVINIQYF. CDR3 DNA: TGTGCCAGCAGCTTAGTGAGCGTAATAAACATTCAGTACTTC. J is TRBJ2-4 and V is TRBV11-2, with D unclear. CDR3 length: 14 residues. Germline CDR1 is SGHAT and CDR2 is FQNNGV. Trimming removed 1 base from V and 6 bases from J, with 10 bases in between.